This T cell receptor (beta chain) was found in a study of quantifying T cell responses using KT2 cells. About the study: cDNA was made from DNase-treated RNA using alpha and beta constant primers.

This clonotype occurred a few times. Losses at the gene ends were 4 bases for V and 6 bases for J; bases not matched to a gene: 9. This CDR3 contains 14 residues. Germline-derived CDR1 and CDR2 are MNHEY and SVGEGT. Each cDNA got a UMI-containing oligo ligated at its 3' end. An equimolar mix of RC1.1 and RC1.2 primed the beta chain across TRBC1 and TRBC2. TCRdb passed the UMI-ligation and nested PCR reads through MiXCR, listing each CDR3 protein once. This table has approximately 54,000 distinct CDR3 sequences, roughly 12% appearing once. The sample taken for sequencing was PBMCs spiked with cells of the T cell clone KT2. V and J are TRBV6-2 or TRBV6-3 and TRBJ2-7, with 7 bases fitting TRBD2. The sequence came from a human donor. The CDR3 here is CASSFRDYDGEQYF. In DNA, the CDR3 is TGTGCCAGCAGTTTCCGGGACTATGATGGCGAGCAGTACTTC.